This T cell receptor beta chain was captured by sequencing in a study of blood T cell repertoires in COVID-19. Overall study: In each case, the material was cDNA or gDNA derived from T cells, B-cell-depleted T cells, or PBMCs.

In the source study's methods: Nucleated cell number was recorded as an estimate derived from reference gene primer amplification. The method was immunoSEQ multiplex PCR; TCRdb's version includes in-frame clones alone and lacks a portion of them. V and J calls and clone size are those listed in that table; D and trimming were worked out from the DNA. The table lists over 300,000 clones, 75% to 90% of them singletons, with about 2% in the top ten. Residents of approximately 25 US areas, aged roughly 18 to 89 years, made up the participants. Two negative PCRs, clearance, or symptom resolution were required of recovered Cohort 3 donors. CDR3 length: 13 amino acids. The V and J ends lost 3 bases and 9 bases, in that order; junction bases with no gene match: 6. Germline V gene lookup returns CDR1 SGDLS and CDR2 YYNGEE.

The sample was PBMCs or T cells enriched from blood (not recorded which). The clonotype originates from a man under 40 who had recovered from COVID-19. V usage is TRBV9 and J usage is TRBJ2-1; 7 nucleotides align to TRBD1. The CDR3 DNA follows: TGTGCCAGCAGCGCTCATTGGACAGGTGAGCAGTTCTTC. Protein product: CASSAHWTGEQFF.